The following is a TCR beta chain sequence with its context. The CDR3 runs to 14 residues. Germline assignment: CDR1 SGHDT and CDR2 YYEEEE. The ends were cut back, 4 bases at V and 7 bases at J, with 18 bases in the middle. This sample is drawn from a study of blood T cell repertoires in COVID-19. The table came from immunoSEQ multiplex PCR; TCRdb's copy has only in-frame clones and leaves some out. The sample has approximately 140,000 clones; around 80% are singletons. The source of this sequence is a human donor with acute or convalescent COVID-19. The donor label of this sample is uncertain. The chain combines TRBV5-6 with TRBJ2-7, with a weak D call TRBD1 (6 bases). The sequenced sample was peripheral blood. CDR3 sequence reads: CASSHRAFRGEQYF. CDR3 bases: TGTGCCAGCAGCCACAGGGCCTTTCGAGGGGAGCAGTACTTC.